Below, 30 T cell receptor beta chains from the same sample are listed, as sequenced in a study of regulatory T cells in long-lasting Graves disease. Documented time point: newly diagnosed GD, antithyroid drugs for less than 3 months. Making the TCR library involved RNA that had been extracted from PBMCs. Assembly of TCR beta libraries relied on iRepertoire HTBI primers together with Arm-PCR of CDR3 regions. In TCRdb, the multiplex PCR reads were re-called with MiXCR into one record per CDR3 protein. The sample holds 350,000 to 450,000 distinct CDR3 sequences, 15% seen once. These data were also reused for a study on T cells in Graves' hyperthyroidism and ophthalmopathy.

Sequencing was performed on peripheral blood mononuclear cells (PBMCs), taken at new diagnosis, from a patient treated with antithyroid drugs. The origin of the receptors is a woman aged 40 to 50 with Graves disease.

The genes are TRBV20-1 and TRBJ1-4; a weak D match, TRBD1 (6 bases). Per the germline V gene, CDR1 is DFQATT and CDR2 is SNEGSKA (reference sequence). V was shortened by 0 bases and J by 13 bases, with 12 bases between the two germline ends. There are 12 residues in the CDR3. CDR3 nucleotides: TGCAGTGCTAGAGAAGGGGGAAATCGACTGTTTTTT. Amino acids: CSAREGGNRLFF.

This clonotype was detected ten times or more. The V and J genes are TRBV28 and TRBJ2-7; 8 nucleotides align to TRBD1. J lost 5 bases, V lost 5 bases, and 23 bases had no gene match. Germline V gene data show CDR1 as MDHEN and CDR2 as SYDVKM. CDR3 length: 19 residues. The CDR3 region is CASSPTPPVVPGQANEQYF. The CDR3 DNA reads TGTGCCAGCAGTCCCACACCTCCCGTCGTACCGGGACAGGCTAACGAGCAGTACTTC.

This clonotype was recorded many times. This sequence joins TRBV7-3 and TRBJ2-1; the match to TRBD2 covers 7 bases. CDR3 length: 16 residues. Germline V gene sequence: CDR1 SGHTA, CDR2 FQGTGA. The trim removed 5 bases at V and 2 bases at J, leaving 9 bases unmatched. Here the CDR3 DNA reads TGTGCCAGCAGCCCTTTCGCGGGGGTAGCCTACAATGAGCAGTTCTTC. Translating it yields CASSPFAGVAYNEQFF.

The J gene is TRBJ2-2, the V gene TRBV12-3 or TRBV12-4; D is uncertain. The CDR3 consists of 14 residues. With 5 bases removed from V and 6 bases from J, the gap between germline ends came to 13 bases. The DNA of the CDR3 is TGTGCCAGCAGTCCAACCATAGCCGCCGGGGAGCTGTTTTTT. This codes for CASSPTIAAGELFF.

There are many counts of this clonotype. The CDR3 region is CASSFSWEKVEQYF. DNA of the CDR3: TGTGCCAGCAGTTTCTCCTGGGAGAAGGTCGAGCAGTACTTC. The V call is TRBV27, the J call TRBJ2-7, with D possibly being TRBD2 (5 bases). This CDR3 is 14 amino acids long. Trimming pared 3 bases from V and 6 bases from J, leaving 15 bases between. Germline CDR1 MNHEY, CDR2 SMNVEV (reference sequence).

V is TRBV10-3 and J is TRBJ2-7; 8 bases are a match to TRBD1. CDR3 length equals 13 residues. The V gene's germline CDR1 is ENHRY and CDR2 SYGVKD. V shed 10 bases and J 3 bases; nucleotides not matched to a gene: 8. CDR3 coding DNA: TGTGCCAGCAGAAGACAGGGGATCTACGAGCAGTACTTC. It codes for CASRRQGIYEQYF.

In this sample, this clonotype turned up many times. The CDR3 bases are TGTGCCATCAGCCCGACTAGCGGGAGGGCTGGGGAGACCCAGTACTTC. Amino acid sequence: CAISPTSGRAGETQYF. The chain carries TRBV10-3 and TRBJ2-5; the match to TRBD2 covers 14 bases. The CDR3 totals 16 residues. V shed 6 bases and J 5 bases; nucleotides not matched to a gene: 8. Germline CDR1 reads ENHRY; CDR2 reads SYGVKD.

The gene calls are TRBV5-4 and TRBJ1-5; D call uncertain. Germline-derived CDR1 and CDR2 are SGHNT and YYREEE (reference sequence). There are 14 residues in the CDR3. V lost 0 bases and J 7 bases, leaving 11 bases between the germline ends. CDR3: CASSLAGSRQPQHF. DNA of the CDR3: TGTGCCAGCAGCTTGGCTGGCAGTCGCCAGCCCCAGCATTTT.

Notes on this clonotype: A much larger clone differs from this one at a single base, so this may be a read error. In this CDR3 the conserved last residue, phenylalanine or tryptophan, is missing, so a read error is likely. The chain employs TRBV2 and TRBJ2-7; 7 bases are a match to TRBD2. The V segment lost 1 base and the J segment 2 bases; nucleotides outside the gene matches: 8. CDR3 size: 16 residues. CDR1 and CDR2 (germline): SNHLY, FYNNEI. The CDR3 loop reads CASSEGSSGFTYEQYL. CDR3 coding DNA: TGTGCCAGCAGTGAAGGAAGTAGCGGGTTCACCTACGAGCAGTACCTC.

This clonotype was picked up many times. The chain carries TRBV11-3 and TRBJ2-5, with 10 bases identical to TRBD2. The germline V gene has CDR1 SGHNT and CDR2 YENEEA. The CDR3 sequence is 14 residues long. The J segment lost 4 bases and the V segment lost 5 bases, leaving 4 bases of the junction unmatched. The CDR3: CASSERLAGETQYF. The CDR3 DNA is TGTGCCAGCAGCGAACGACTAGCGGGAGAGACCCAGTACTTC.

This clonotype showed up just a few times. The CDR3 DNA is TGTGCCAGTACCGGGGGGAGAGCATGGGGCACAGATACGCAGTATTTT. It translates to CASTGGRAWGTDTQYF. The chain links TRBV19 to TRBJ2-3; TRBD2 matches 7 bases. V lost 7 bases, J lost 1 base, and 11 bases stayed unmatched. The CDR3 totals 16 residues. CDR1 is LNHDA and CDR2 is SQIVND in the germline V gene (reference sequence).

The chain uses TRBV10-2 and TRBJ2-3; D call uncertain. V was shortened by 0 bases and J by 10 bases, with 5 bases between the two germline ends. Germline V gene data show CDR1 as WSHSY and CDR2 as SAAADI. This CDR3 region has 11 residues. The chain's CDR3 is CASSESRPQYF. In DNA, the CDR3 is TGCGCCAGCAGTGAGTCCCGCCCGCAGTATTTT.

This clonotype has a count of ten or more. The rearrangement links TRBV20-1 to TRBJ2-3; possibly TRBD2 for D (6 bases). CDR3 size: 13 residues. Germline CDR1 DFQATT, CDR2 SNEGSKA (reference sequence). V was clipped by 6 bases and J by 0 bases, with 10 bases between them. CDR3 DNA sequence: TGCAGTGCCGCTAGCGTTAGCACAGATACGCAGTATTTT. It is translated as CSAASVSTDTQYF.

Concerning this clonotype itself: The conserved phenylalanine or tryptophan is not found at the CDR3 terminus, so this likely reflects a read error. The V and J genes are TRBV28 and TRBJ2-1, with TRBD2 matching over 9 bases. Trimming took 4 bases from V and 4 from J; bases not matched to a gene: 11. CDR3 length: 17 residues. Germline V CDR1 and CDR2: MDHEN, SYDVKM. In DNA form, the CDR3 reads TGTGCCAGCAGTTCCATAGCGGGAGTGGCGTATTACAATGAGCAGTTCTCC. Its translation: CASSSIAGVAYYNEQFS.

This clonotype was seen many times. The chain combines TRBV27 with TRBJ1-6; D is possibly TRBD1 (5 bases). CDR3 size: 13 residues. V lost 6 bases and J 11 bases, leaving 14 bases between the germline ends. Germline CDR1 MNHEY, CDR2 SMNVEV (reference sequence). In nucleotides, the CDR3 is TGTGCCAGCAGCCGAGGGGAGGGTCCACCCCTCCACTTT. Protein sequence: CASSRGEGPPLHF.

This clonotype was seen at least ten times. The chain carries TRBV2 and TRBJ2-2; D is possibly TRBD2 (5 bases). Trimming left V 4 bases short and J 4 bases short, with 13 bases between. Looked up from germline, CDR1 is SNHLY and CDR2 is FYNNEI. This CDR3 region has 15 residues. CDR3 protein: CASSAPGELTGELFF. The CDR3 bases are TGTGCCAGCAGTGCCCCCGGGGAACTCACCGGGGAGCTGTTTTTT.

At least ten counts were recorded for this clonotype. The chain recombines TRBV6-1 with TRBJ1-2; D gene uncertain. Trimming pared 7 bases from V and 0 bases from J, leaving 6 bases between. This CDR3 has 12 amino acids. Per germline, CDR1 MNHNS and CDR2 SASEGT. Here the CDR3 reads CASTEANYGYTF. The CDR3 DNA reads as TGTGCCAGCACCGAAGCTAACTATGGCTACACCTTC.

This clonotype came up many times. The V gene is TRBV20-1, the J gene TRBJ2-5; TRBD2 matches 11 bases. This CDR3 has 14 residues. CDR1 DFQATT and CDR2 SNEGSKA come from the germline V gene (reference sequence). The V gene end was trimmed by 5 bases and the J gene end by 5 bases; junction bases not matched to a gene: 7. DNA for the CDR3: TGCAGTGCTGTTAGCGGGAGGGCCGAGGAGACCCAGTACTTC. This gives the protein CSAVSGRAEETQYF.

This clonotype was picked up many times. This rearrangement joins TRBV27 to TRBJ1-2; 9 bases map to TRBD1. CDR1 MNHEY and CDR2 SMNVEV come from the germline V gene (reference sequence). The CDR3 runs 12 residues. Trimming took 5 bases from V and 7 from J; bases not matched to a gene: 2. The CDR3 region is CASSTGGLGYTF. As DNA, the CDR3 is TGTGCCAGCAGTACAGGGGGCCTTGGCTACACCTTC.

This clonotype was observed at least ten times. The rearrangement joins TRBV12-3 or TRBV12-4 to TRBJ2-1; tentatively, D is TRBD2 (6 bases). The CDR3 loop spans 14 amino acids. Trimming left V 6 bases short and J 7 bases short, with 16 bases between. In DNA form, the CDR3 reads TGTGCCAGCAGAAATAGCGGAGCTGGGAATGAGCAGTTCTTC. Translating it yields CASRNSGAGNEQFF.

The sample holds many counts of this clonotype. The CDR3: CASSALAGVDTQYF. For the CDR3, the DNA is TGTGCCAGCAGCGCTCTAGCGGGAGTAGATACGCAGTATTTT. This chain uses TRBV7-2 with TRBJ2-3; 10 bases are shared with TRBD2. The V gene's germline CDR1 is SGHTA and CDR2 FQGNSA. The CDR3 spans 14 residues. V trimming: 5 bases; J trimming: 5 bases; junction bases outside the gene matches: 4. The whole variable domain, remainder taken from reference TRBV7-2 and TRBJ2-3, is GAGVSQSPSNKVTEKGKDVELRCDPISGHTALYWYRQSLGQGLEFLIYFQGNSAPDKSGLPSDRFSAERTGGSVSTLTIQRTQQEDSAVYLCASSALAGVDTQYFGPGTRLTVL.

This clonotype was observed at least ten times. V is TRBV9 and J is TRBJ2-1, with D possibly matching TRBD2 (6 bases). The CDR3 extends over 15 amino acids. V shed 0 bases and J shed 5 bases, with 12 bases lying between them. Germline V CDR1 and CDR2: SGDLS, YYNGEE. This CDR3 is CASSVGTTPNNEQFF. The CDR3 nucleotides read TGTGCCAGCAGCGTAGGGACTACCCCCAACAATGAGCAGTTCTTC.

This clonotype was recorded many times. CDR3 region: CASSLVGWVQGQGSGANVLTF. The CDR3 DNA sequence: TGTGCCAGCAGCTTAGTGGGTTGGGTTCAGGGTCAGGGCTCTGGGGCCAACGTCCTGACTTTC. The rearrangement links TRBV7-8 to TRBJ2-6; TRBD1 is a possible D gene (5 bases). Per germline, CDR1 SGHVS and CDR2 FQNEAQ. Trimming left V 1 base short and J 0 bases short, with 22 bases between. This CDR3 contains 21 residues.

In this sample, this clonotype turned up many times. Here the CDR3 DNA reads TGTGCCAGCAGTTTCTTCGGGTGGGGGCTTGGGACTGAAGCTTTCTTT. Translation gives CASSFFGWGLGTEAFF. The rearrangement links TRBV28 to TRBJ1-1; maybe TRBD1 (6 bases). Trimming removed 3 bases from V and 5 bases from J, with 19 bases in between. Germline values: CDR1 MDHEN, CDR2 SYDVKM. The CDR3 totals 16 residues.

This chain joins TRBV29-1 and TRBJ1-1; weak D call: TRBD1 (5 bases). CDR1 is SQVTM and CDR2 is ANQGSEA in the germline V gene. The CDR3 extends over 14 amino acids. The V end lost 2 bases, the J end lost 5 bases, and 15 bases lay between the germline ends. This chain's CDR3 is CSVENEGPSTEAFF. The CDR3 DNA reads TGCAGCGTTGAAAATGAGGGGCCATCGACTGAAGCTTTCTTT. Full variable domain (remainder filled in from reference TRBV29-1 and TRBJ1-1): SAVISQKPSRDICQRGTSLTIQCQVDSQVTMMFWYRQQPGQSLTLIATANQGSEATYESGFVIDKFPISRPNLTFSTLTVSNMSPEDSSIYLCSVENEGPSTEAFFGQGTRLTVV.

This clonotype was observed many times. The chain is built from TRBV7-8 and TRBJ2-7; 11 bases line up with TRBD1. CDR1 is SGHVS and CDR2 is FQNEAQ in the germline V gene. The V gene end was trimmed by 0 bases and the J gene end by 0 bases; junction bases not matched to a gene: 7. The length of the CDR3 is 18 residues. The CDR3 DNA sequence: TGTGCCAGCAGCTTAGCCCACACCGGGACAGGGGGCTCCTACGAGCAGTACTTC. Its protein product is CASSLAHTGTGGSYEQYF.

This clonotype was observed at least ten times. As DNA, the CDR3 is TGTGCCAGCAGTTCCGGTAGCGGGGCCTACGAGCAGTACTTC. It yields the protein CASSSGSGAYEQYF. V is TRBV12-3 or TRBV12-4 and J is TRBJ2-7; 8 bases are shared with TRBD2. Trimming cost V 4 bases and J 2 bases; bases outside gene matches: 4. This CDR3 spans 14 amino acids.

This clonotype occurred a few times. This chain uses TRBV12-5 with TRBJ1-1, with TRBD1 as a possible D gene (5 bases). CDR3 length: 15 amino acids. CDR1 is LGHNT, CDR2 FRNRAP, per germline. V was trimmed by 5 bases and J by 0 bases, leaving 13 bases between them. CDR3 loop: CASGRAGTVNTEAFF. The CDR3 nucleotides are TGTGCTAGTGGTCGGGCCGGGACGGTGAACACTGAAGCTTTCTTT. The entire variable domain, with the rest obtained from reference TRBV12-5 and TRBJ1-1, is as follows: DARVTQTPRHKVTEMGQEVTMRCQPILGHNTVFWYRQTMMQGLELLAYFRNRAPLDDSGMPKDRFSAEMPDATLATLKIQPSEPRDSAVYFCASGRAGTVNTEAFFGQGTRLTVV.

The genes are TRBV27 and TRBJ2-3; D uncertain. CDR3 length: 15 residues. Germline V gives CDR1 MNHEY, CDR2 SMNVEV (reference sequence). Trimming pared 6 bases from V and 1 base from J, leaving 14 bases between. CDR3 in amino acids: CASSYLPSGTDTQYF. The CDR3 region has the DNA TGTGCCAGCAGCTACCTCCCCTCGGGCACAGATACGCAGTATTTT.

This clonotype was found many times. The V gene is TRBV20-1, the J gene TRBJ1-6; 8 positions match TRBD1. The CDR3 consists of 14 residues. Germline CDR1 is DFQATT and CDR2 is SNEGSKA (reference sequence). V trimming: 3 bases; J trimming: 7 bases; junction bases outside the gene matches: 5. The CDR3 DNA sequence: TGCAGTGCTAGGGCAGGGGGCCGGAATTCACCCCTCCACTTT. Its translation is CSARAGGRNSPLHF.